Following are 10 T cell receptor beta chains from one sample sequenced in a study of identical twins. MiXCR, applied by TCRdb to the 5' RACE reads, yields one record per CDR3 protein. The table includes fewer than 550,000 distinct CDR3 sequences, roughly 15% detected once. These same records also appear under a second study, on yellow fever vaccine responses in identical twins.

The sample taken for sequencing was CD4+ T cells sorted from blood. The receptors were gathered from a woman younger than 35 in good health.

This clonotype has only a few counts. The rearrangement joins TRBV20-1 to TRBJ1-5; D uncertain. The ends were cut back, 3 bases at V and 0 bases at J, with 6 bases in the middle. This CDR3 comprises 13 residues. Germline V gene sequence: CDR1 DFQATT, CDR2 SNEGSKA (reference sequence). Here the CDR3 reads CSASANSNQPQHF. In nucleotides, the CDR3 is TGCAGTGCTAGCGCCAATAGCAATCAGCCCCAGCATTTT.

The chain recombines TRBV20-1 with TRBJ2-3; 10 nucleotides agree with TRBD2. The trim removed 1 base at V and 2 bases at J, leaving 6 bases unmatched. The CDR3 contains 16 residues. Germline CDR1 reads DFQATT; CDR2 reads SNEGSKA (reference sequence). The CDR3 nucleotides are TGCAGTGCTAGAGTGCTAGCGGGGGTGTACACAGATACGCAGTATTTT. Amino acids: CSARVLAGVYTDTQYF.

The genes are TRBV12-3 or TRBV12-4 and TRBJ2-1; D is unresolved. The CDR3 sequence is 15 residues long. The V end lost 6 bases, the J end lost 0 bases, and 12 bases lay between the germline ends. The CDR3 DNA is TGTGCCAGCAGACCCGACATCAGCTCCTACAATGAGCAGTTCTTC. Its translation is CASRPDISSYNEQFF.

This rearrangement joins TRBV20-1 to TRBJ1-5; no clear D. This CDR3 spans 12 amino acids. Germline CDR1 and CDR2: DFQATT and SNEGSKA (reference sequence). The ends were cut back, 2 bases at V and 4 bases at J, with 6 bases in the middle. The CDR3: CSARMGNQPQHF. DNA for the CDR3: TGCAGTGCTAGAATGGGAAATCAGCCCCAGCATTTT.

V gene TRBV10-3 combines with J gene TRBJ2-2, with 11 bases identical to TRBD2. This CDR3 has 15 amino acids. V lost 3 bases to trimming and J lost 4 bases; unmatched junction nucleotides: 1. Germline CDR1 reads ENHRY; CDR2 reads SYGVKD. The DNA of the CDR3 is TGTGCCATCAGTGACCTAGCGGGAGGCACCGGGGAGCTGTTTTTT. It translates to CAISDLAGGTGELFF.

The rearrangement joins TRBV12-3 or TRBV12-4 to TRBJ2-1, with D hard to call. The CDR3 loop spans 13 amino acids. V was trimmed by 6 bases and J by 5 bases, leaving 11 bases between them. CDR3 protein: CASSKIGHNEQFF. The CDR3 DNA follows: TGTGCCAGCAGCAAAATAGGCCACAATGAGCAGTTCTTC.

This clonotype has just a few counts. This chain links TRBV20-1 with TRBJ2-4; D call uncertain. The length of the CDR3 is 15 residues. Germline V CDR1 and CDR2: DFQATT, SNEGSKA (reference sequence). V was clipped by 4 bases and J by 3 bases, with 16 bases between them. The CDR3 loop is CSANRGALGKNIQYF. The CDR3 nucleotides are TGCAGTGCTAACAGAGGAGCCTTAGGCAAAAACATTCAGTACTTC.

The chain joins TRBV5-6 to TRBJ2-7, with 11 bases that match TRBD1. The CDR3 loop spans 15 amino acids. The germline gives CDR1 SGHDT, CDR2 YYEEEE. V was clipped by 5 bases and J by 3 bases; unmatched bases: 7. The CDR3 loop is CASRSKDRGLYEQYF. CDR3 nucleotides: TGTGCCAGCAGGTCGAAGGACAGGGGGCTCTACGAGCAGTACTTC.

There are many counts of this clonotype. This chain links TRBV9 with TRBJ1-1; D possibly corresponds to TRBD1 (5 bases). This CDR3 is 12 amino acids long. CDR1 and CDR2 (germline): SGDLS, YYNGEE. Trimming shortened V by 3 bases and J by 13 bases, and 16 bases separated the two germline ends. This CDR3 reads CASSARDRSVFF. The CDR3 region has the DNA TGTGCCAGCAGCGCCCGGGACCGGAGTGTTTTCTTT.

The rearrangement joins TRBV3-1 to TRBJ2-3; no definite D call. CDR3 length: 17 amino acids. Germline V gene data show CDR1 as LGHDT and CDR2 as YNNKEL (reference sequence). Deletions cut 3 bases from V and 3 bases from J, with 19 bases between. The CDR3 region is CASSQEFPAQLTDTQYF. Written as DNA, the CDR3 is TGTGCCAGCAGCCAGGAGTTTCCGGCACAGCTTACAGATACGCAGTATTTT.